These T cell receptor beta chains were read from a single sample in a study of blood T cells in healthy people across ages. TCRdb reprocessed the 5' RACE reads via MiXCR and lists one record per CDR3 protein. The top ten clones hold approximately 19% of a sample with 1,100,000 or so distinct CDR3 sequences, under 45% of them seen once. Sequencing was performed on blood. Every receptor here comes from a woman in her fifties or sixties in good health. Both conserved end residues are part of each CDR3. Fields, in order: J gene, V gene, clone size, D gene, CDR3 protein, CDR3 DNA. D genes are given only for firm matches. Not all rows give a size; the values are once, few, many and, for expanded clones, a class.

TRBJ2-7 TRBV6-6 . . CASSRPGTPAYEQYF TGTGCCAGCAGTCGCCCCGGGACACCAGCCTACGAGCAGTACTTC
TRBJ1-5 TRBV21-1 . . CASSLYRAEWCNQPQHF TGTGCCAGCAGCCTTTACCGGGCCGAATGGTGCAATCAGCCCCAGCATTTT
TRBJ2-7 TRBV5-6 . . CAGSPTVDYEQYF TGTGCCGGCAGCCCGACAGTTGATTACGAGCAGTACTTC
TRBJ2-7 TRBV5-1 . . CASSWVGNYEQYF TGCGCCAGCAGCTGGGTTGGGAACTACGAGCAGTACTTC
TRBJ2-5 TRBV20-1 few . CSARHTGRETQYF TGCAGTGCTAGACATACAGGACGGGAGACCCAGTACTTC
TRBJ2-7 TRBV15 . TRBD2 CATSRLAGTSGSYEQYF TGTGCCACCAGCAGACTAGCCGGGACTAGCGGCTCCTACGAGCAGTACTTC
TRBJ2-1 TRBV6-1 few . CASSVSWGQNEQFF TGTGCCAGCAGTGTCTCGTGGGGTCAGAATGAGCAGTTCTTC
TRBJ1-5 TRBV28 . . CASIEQEVGQPQHF TGTGCCAGCATCGAGCAGGAGGTAGGCCAGCCCCAGCATTTT
TRBJ2-1 TRBV10-3 . TRBD2 CAITGSGRGINEQFF TGTGCCATCACCGGGAGCGGGAGAGGGATCAATGAGCAGTTCTTC
TRBJ2-7 TRBV20-1 many TRBD2 CSARGLAHSYEQYF TGCAGTGCACGGGGACTAGCGCACTCCTACGAGCAGTACTTC
TRBJ2-7 TRBV27 few TRBD2 CASSLYSALGGVTYEQYF TGTGCCAGCAGTTTATATAGTGCCCTTGGGGGGGTCACCTACGAGCAGTACTTC
TRBJ2-7 TRBV9 . TRBD1 CASSKGQGRSYEQYF TGTGCCAGCAGCAAAGGACAGGGTCGGTCCTACGAGCAGTACTTC
TRBJ2-5 TRBV3-1 . TRBD2 CASSQDRGVSREVTWTQYF TGTGCCAGCAGCCAAGATCGAGGAGTATCGCGGGAGGTAACCTGGACCCAGTACTTC
TRBJ1-2 TRBV7-9 many . CASSSTGVYGYTF TGTGCCAGCAGCTCAACAGGAGTTTATGGCTACACCTTC
TRBJ2-7 TRBV20-1 . . CSARGDHSYEQYF TGCAGTGCTAGAGGGGACCACTCCTACGAGCAGTACTTC
TRBJ2-3 TRBV27 . TRBD2 CASTTSSGRALSSDTQYF TGTGCCAGCACCACCTCTAGCGGGAGGGCCTTATCGTCAGATACGCAGTATTTT
TRBJ1-2 TRBV29-1 . TRBD1 CSVSGTGGFDYGYTF TGCAGCGTTAGTGGAACAGGGGGCTTTGACTATGGCTACACCTTC
TRBJ2-7 TRBV5-1 . . CASSRDRRSYEQYF TGCGCCAGCAGCCGGGACCGCAGATCCTACGAGCAGTACTTC
TRBJ2-5 TRBV14 . . CASSHAGIKTQYF TGTGCCAGCAGCCACGCAGGGATAAAGACCCAGTACTTC
TRBJ2-3 TRBV5-5 . TRBD2 CASSFQASGSADTQYF TGTGCCAGCAGCTTTCAGGCTAGCGGGAGTGCAGATACGCAGTATTTT
TRBJ2-7 TRBV27 once . CVSSLFGVHEQYF TGTGTCAGCAGTTTATTCGGGGTCCACGAGCAGTACTTC
TRBJ2-1 TRBV7-3 . TRBD2 CASSFHGTILNEQFF TGTGCCAGCAGCTTTCACGGGACTATTCTCAATGAGCAGTTCTTC
TRBJ2-7 TRBV2 . . CASSESGDEQYF TGTGCCAGCAGTGAGTCCGGAGACGAGCAGTACTTC
TRBJ2-7 TRBV27 . . CASSLYQGMSSYEQYF TGTGCCAGCAGTTTATACCAGGGGATGAGCTCCTACGAGCAGTACTTC
TRBJ2-3 TRBV27 many TRBD2 CASSLFGTNTQYF TGTGCCAGCAGTTTATTCGGGACTAATACGCAGTATTTT
TRBJ1-2 TRBV7-9 . TRBD1 CASSLGGTGGYGYTF TGTGCCAGCAGCTTAGGTGGGACAGGGGGCTATGGCTACACCTTC
TRBJ2-7 TRBV20-1 few TRBD2 CSATLAGSYEQYF TGCAGTGCTACTTTAGCGGGTTCCTACGAGCAGTACTTC
TRBJ1-4 TRBV20-1 many . CSAPDTKTGEKLFF TGCAGTGCACCGGACACAAAGACGGGTGAAAAACTGTTTTTT
TRBJ2-7 TRBV20-1 few . CSASGEGGYEQYF TGCAGTGCTAGCGGGGAGGGGGGCTACGAGCAGTACTTC
TRBJ2-7 TRBV27 . . CASSSGVSEQYF TGTGCCAGCAGTTCAGGGGTCAGCGAGCAGTACTTC
TRBJ2-7 TRBV25-1 . . CASYAMFEQYF TGTGCCAGCTACGCTATGTTCGAGCAGTACTTC
TRBJ2-7 TRBV29-1 . . CSAVRGLEGEQYF TGCAGCGCAGTCCGGGGGCTTGAGGGAGAGCAGTACTTC
TRBJ1-6 TRBV5-1 . . CASSLTGTDNSPLHF TGCGCCAGCAGCTTGACCGGGACGGATAATTCACCCCTCCACTTT